This TCR beta chain was observed in a study of Ad26.COV2.S vaccination and SARS-CoV-2 variants. Treatment given: 19 received Ad26.COV2.S at low or high dose, single or two shots; 5 received placebo; per-sample allocation not given. The samples date from day 63 after the first vaccine or placebo injection. The CDR3 has 13 amino acids. V was shortened by 0 bases and J by 7 bases, with 10 bases between the two germline ends. Germline assignment: CDR1 SGHAT and CDR2 FQNNGV. Using immunoSEQ multiplex PCR, the repertoire was profiled, and TCRdb retains in-frame clones only, with some absent. Of over 200,000 clones in the sample, around 87% were seen once.

The sequence came from a person aged 18 to 59 who received the Ad26.COV2.S COVID-19 vaccine or a placebo. The sample here was peripheral blood, taken in a trial of Ad26.COV2.S vaccine versus placebo. The chain links TRBV11-2 to TRBJ2-7; D unresolved. CDR3 DNA sequence: TGTGCCAGCAGCTTAGAAGGCAGTCGGGAGCAGTACTTC. It specifies CASSLEGSREQYF.